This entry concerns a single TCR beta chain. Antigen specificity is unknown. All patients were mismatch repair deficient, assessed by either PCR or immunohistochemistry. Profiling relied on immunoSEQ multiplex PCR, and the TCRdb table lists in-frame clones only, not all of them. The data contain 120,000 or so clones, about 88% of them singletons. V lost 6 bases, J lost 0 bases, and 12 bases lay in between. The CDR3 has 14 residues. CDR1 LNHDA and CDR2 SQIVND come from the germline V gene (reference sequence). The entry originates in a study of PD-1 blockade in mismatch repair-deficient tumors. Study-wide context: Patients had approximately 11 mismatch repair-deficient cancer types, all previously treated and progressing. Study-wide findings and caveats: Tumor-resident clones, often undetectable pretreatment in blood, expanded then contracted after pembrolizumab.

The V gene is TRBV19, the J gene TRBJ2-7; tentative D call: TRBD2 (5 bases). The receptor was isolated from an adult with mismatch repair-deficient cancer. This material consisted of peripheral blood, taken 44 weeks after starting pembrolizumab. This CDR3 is CASRPPGSSYEQYF. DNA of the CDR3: TGTGCCAGTAGACCTCCGGGGAGCTCCTACGAGCAGTACTTC.